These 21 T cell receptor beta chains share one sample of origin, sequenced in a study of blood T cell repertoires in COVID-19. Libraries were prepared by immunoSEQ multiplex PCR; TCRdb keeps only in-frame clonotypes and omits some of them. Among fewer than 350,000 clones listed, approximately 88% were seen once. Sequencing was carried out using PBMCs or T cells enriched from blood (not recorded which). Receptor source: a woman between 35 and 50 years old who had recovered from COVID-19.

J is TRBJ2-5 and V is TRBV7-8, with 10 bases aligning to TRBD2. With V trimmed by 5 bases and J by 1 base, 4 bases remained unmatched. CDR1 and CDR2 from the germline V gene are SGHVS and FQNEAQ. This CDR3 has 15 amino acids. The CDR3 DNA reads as TGTGCCAGCAGCCGAGGGACTAGCGTCCAAGAGACCCAGTACTTC. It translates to CASSRGTSVQETQYF. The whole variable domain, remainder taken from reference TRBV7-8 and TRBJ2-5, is GAGVSQSPRYKVAKRGQDVALRCDPISGHVSLFWYQQALGQGPEFLTYFQNEAQLDKSGLPSDRFFAERPEGSVSTLKIQRTQQEDSAVYLCASSRGTSVQETQYFGPGTRLLVL.

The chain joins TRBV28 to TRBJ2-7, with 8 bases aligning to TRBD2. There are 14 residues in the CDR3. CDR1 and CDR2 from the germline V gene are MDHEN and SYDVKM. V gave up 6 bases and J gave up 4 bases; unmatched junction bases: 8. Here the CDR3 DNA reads TGTGCCAGCAGCTTACCGGGACTAGGTTACGAGCAGTACTTC. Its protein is CASSLPGLGYEQYF.

CDR3 DNA sequence: TGTGCCAGCAGCCGGGACGGGGATGGCTACACCTTC. Its protein product is CASSRDGDGYTF. The genes are TRBV7-8 and TRBJ1-2; the D gene is possibly TRBD1 (5 bases). Trimming took 5 bases from V and 6 from J, leaving 10 bases between them. Germline CDR1 reads SGHVS; CDR2 reads FQNEAQ. The CDR3 spans 12 residues.

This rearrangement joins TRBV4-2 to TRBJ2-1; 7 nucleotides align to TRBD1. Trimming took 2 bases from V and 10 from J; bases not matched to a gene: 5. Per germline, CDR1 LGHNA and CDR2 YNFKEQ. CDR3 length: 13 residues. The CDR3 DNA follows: TGTGCCAGCAGCCAACAGGGGGAGCGGGAGCAGTTCTTC. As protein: CASSQQGEREQFF.

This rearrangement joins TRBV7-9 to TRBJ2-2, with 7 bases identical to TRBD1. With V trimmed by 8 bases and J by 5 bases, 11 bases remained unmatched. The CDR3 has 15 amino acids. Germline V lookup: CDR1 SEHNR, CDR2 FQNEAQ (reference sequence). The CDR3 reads CASGRETGVTGELFF. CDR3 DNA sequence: TGTGCCAGCGGCCGGGAAACAGGGGTGACCGGGGAGCTGTTTTTT.

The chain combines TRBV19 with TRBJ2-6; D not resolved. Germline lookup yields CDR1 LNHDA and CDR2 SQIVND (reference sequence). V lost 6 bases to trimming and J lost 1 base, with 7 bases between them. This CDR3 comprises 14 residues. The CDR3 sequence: CASSQRSGANVLTF. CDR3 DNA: TGTGCCAGTAGCCAGAGGTCTGGGGCCAACGTCCTGACTTTC.

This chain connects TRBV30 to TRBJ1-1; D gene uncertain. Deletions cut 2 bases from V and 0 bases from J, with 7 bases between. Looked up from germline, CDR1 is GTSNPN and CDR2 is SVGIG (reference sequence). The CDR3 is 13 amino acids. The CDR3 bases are TGTGCCTGGAGTCTACAGCTGAACACTGAAGCTTTCTTT. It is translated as CAWSLQLNTEAFF.

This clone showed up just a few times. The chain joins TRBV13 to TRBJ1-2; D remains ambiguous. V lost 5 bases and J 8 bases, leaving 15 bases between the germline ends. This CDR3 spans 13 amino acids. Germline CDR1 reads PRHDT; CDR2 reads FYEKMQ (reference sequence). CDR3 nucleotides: TGTGCCAGCAGCCGTACGGGGATTGAGGGCTACACCTTC. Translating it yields CASSRTGIEGYTF.

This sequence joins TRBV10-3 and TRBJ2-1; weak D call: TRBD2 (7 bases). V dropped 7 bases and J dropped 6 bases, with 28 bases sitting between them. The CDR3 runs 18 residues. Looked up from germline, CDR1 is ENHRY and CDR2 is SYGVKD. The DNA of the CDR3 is TGTGCCATCAAGGGAGGGGGAAAAGAGAAGGTCCTCGGCAATGAGCAGTTCTTC. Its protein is CAIKGGGKEKVLGNEQFF.

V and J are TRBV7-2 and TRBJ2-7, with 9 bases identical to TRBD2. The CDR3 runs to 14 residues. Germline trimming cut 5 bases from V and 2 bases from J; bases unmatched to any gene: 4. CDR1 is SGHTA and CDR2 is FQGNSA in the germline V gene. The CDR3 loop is CASSILAGPYEQYF. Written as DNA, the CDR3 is TGTGCCAGCAGCATACTAGCGGGTCCCTACGAGCAGTACTTC. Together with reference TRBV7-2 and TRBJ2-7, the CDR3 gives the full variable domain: GAGVSQSPSNKVTEKGKDVELRCDPISGHTALYWYRQSLGQGLEFLIYFQGNSAPDKSGLPSDRFSAERTGGSVSTLTIQRTQQEDSAVYLCASSILAGPYEQYFGPGTRLTVT.

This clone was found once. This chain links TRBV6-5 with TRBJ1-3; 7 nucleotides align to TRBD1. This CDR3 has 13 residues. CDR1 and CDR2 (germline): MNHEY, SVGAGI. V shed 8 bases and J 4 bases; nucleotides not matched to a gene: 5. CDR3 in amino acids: CASFTTGGNTIYF. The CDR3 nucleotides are TGTGCCAGCTTCACGACAGGGGGAAACACCATATATTTT.

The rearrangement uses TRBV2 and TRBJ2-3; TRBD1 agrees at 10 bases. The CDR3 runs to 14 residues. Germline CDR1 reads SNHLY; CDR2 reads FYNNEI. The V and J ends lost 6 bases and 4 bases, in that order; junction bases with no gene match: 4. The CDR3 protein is CASRRDRGADTQYF. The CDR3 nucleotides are TGTGCCAGCAGACGGGACAGGGGCGCAGATACGCAGTATTTT.

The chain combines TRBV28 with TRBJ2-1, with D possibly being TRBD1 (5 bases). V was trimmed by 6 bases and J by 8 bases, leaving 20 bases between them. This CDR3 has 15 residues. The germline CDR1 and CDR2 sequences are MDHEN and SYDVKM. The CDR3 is CASRQKGVGVDEQFF. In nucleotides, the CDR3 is TGTGCCAGCAGGCAGAAAGGGGTAGGGGTGGATGAGCAGTTCTTC.

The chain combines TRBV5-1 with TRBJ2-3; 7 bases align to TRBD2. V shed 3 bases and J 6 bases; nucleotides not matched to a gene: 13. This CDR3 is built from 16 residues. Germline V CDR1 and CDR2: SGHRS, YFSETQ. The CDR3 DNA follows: TGCGCCAGCAGCTACGGGACCTTCGGGGGAGGGGATACGCAGTATTTT. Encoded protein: CASSYGTFGGGDTQYF.

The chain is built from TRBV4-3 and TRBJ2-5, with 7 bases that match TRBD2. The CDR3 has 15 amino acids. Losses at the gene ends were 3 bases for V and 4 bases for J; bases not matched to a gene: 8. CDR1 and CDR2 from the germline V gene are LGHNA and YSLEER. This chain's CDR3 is CASSQGTTQRETQYF. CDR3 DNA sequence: TGCGCCAGCAGCCAGGGGACTACCCAGAGAGAGACCCAGTACTTC.

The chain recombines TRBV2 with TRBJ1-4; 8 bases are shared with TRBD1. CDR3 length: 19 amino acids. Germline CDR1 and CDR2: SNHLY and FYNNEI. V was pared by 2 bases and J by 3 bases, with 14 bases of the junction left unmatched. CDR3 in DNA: TGTGCCAGCAGTGAACCCGGACAGGGAGATGTAGAAGCTAATGAAAAACTGTTTTTT. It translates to CASSEPGQGDVEANEKLFF.

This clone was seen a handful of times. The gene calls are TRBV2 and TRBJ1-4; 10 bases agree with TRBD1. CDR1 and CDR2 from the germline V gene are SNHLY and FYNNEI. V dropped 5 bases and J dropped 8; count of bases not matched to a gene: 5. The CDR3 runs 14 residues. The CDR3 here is CASSRQGAREKLFF. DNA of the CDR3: TGTGCCAGCAGTAGACAGGGGGCGCGAGAAAAACTGTTTTTT.

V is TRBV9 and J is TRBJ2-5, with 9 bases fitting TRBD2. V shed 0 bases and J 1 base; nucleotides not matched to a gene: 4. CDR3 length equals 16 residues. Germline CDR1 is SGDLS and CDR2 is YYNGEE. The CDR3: CASSVGTAGGQETQYF. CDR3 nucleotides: TGTGCCAGCAGCGTAGGTACAGCGGGGGGCCAAGAGACCCAGTACTTC.

CDR3 bases: TGTGCCAGCAGCCATCGGACAGGGGGGAATGAAAAACTGTTTTTT. Translated: CASSHRTGGNEKLFF. The J gene is TRBJ1-4, the V gene TRBV3-1 (or the pseudogene TRBV3-2); 10 nucleotides line up with TRBD1. Trimming removed 3 bases from V and 5 bases from J; junction bases left unmatched: 3. Germline values: CDR1 LGHDT, CDR2 YNNKEL (reference sequence). The CDR3 has 15 amino acids.

The CDR3 sequence: CASSAQLAGVYNEQFF. The DNA for the CDR3 is TGTGCCAGCAGTGCCCAACTAGCGGGAGTTTACAATGAGCAGTTCTTC. The chain carries TRBV28 and TRBJ2-1; 11 bases match TRBD2. This CDR3 comprises 16 residues. The junction had 7 bases not matched to a gene; V was cut back by 5 bases and J by 4 bases. CDR1 is MDHEN and CDR2 is SYDVKM in the germline V gene.

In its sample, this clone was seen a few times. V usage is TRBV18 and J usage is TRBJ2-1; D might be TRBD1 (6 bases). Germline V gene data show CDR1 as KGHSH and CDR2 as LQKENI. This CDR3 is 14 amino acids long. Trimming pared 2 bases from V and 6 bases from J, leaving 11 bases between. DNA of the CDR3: TGTGCCAGCTCACCAGCTCAGGGGATCAATGAGCAGTTCTTC. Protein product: CASSPAQGINEQFF.